This TCR beta chain is drawn from a study of blood T cell repertoires in COVID-19. The V gene end was trimmed by 6 bases and the J gene end by 2 bases; junction bases not matched to a gene: 6. The CDR3 runs to 15 residues. Germline CDR1 reads MNHNY; CDR2 reads SVGAGI (reference sequence). Assay used: immunoSEQ multiplex PCR; TCRdb lists only in-frame clones, some missing. The sample holds approximately 150,000 clones, 85% to 90% seen once. This sequence joins TRBV6-6 and TRBJ1-5; 8 bases map to TRBD1. This TCR came from a man between 65 and 85 years old with active COVID-19. Sample: peripheral blood. In DNA form, the CDR3 reads TGTGCCAGCAGCTCAGACAGGGGCGGCAATCAGCCCCAGCATTTT. Protein product: CASSSDRGGNQPQHF.